Sequencing of this TCR beta chain was carried out in a study of T cell repertoires and HLA-DP antigens. Across the whole study: One stimulator alloantigen differed from self by one groove amino acid; the other by ten.

Comment on this clone: No antigen is known for it.

Purity of the untouched CD4+ T cells was roughly 98%. Using immunoSEQ multiplex PCR, the repertoire was profiled, and TCRdb retains in-frame clones only, with some absent. Counted here are about 110,000 clones, 90% to 95% occurring once; the ten biggest clones make up under 0.35%. Germline loops: CDR1 SGHVS, CDR2 FNYEAQ. V trimming: 5 bases; J trimming: 3 bases; junction bases outside the gene matches: 3. The CDR3 loop spans 14 amino acids. The sample was CD4+ T cells from PBMCs. The receptor's source is a woman younger than 30 in good health and CMV-seronegative. This chain uses TRBV7-6 with TRBJ1-2, with 10 bases lining up with TRBD1. CDR3 protein: CASSPGQGDYGYTF. The CDR3 region has the DNA TGTGCCAGCAGCCCTGGACAGGGGGACTATGGCTACACCTTC.